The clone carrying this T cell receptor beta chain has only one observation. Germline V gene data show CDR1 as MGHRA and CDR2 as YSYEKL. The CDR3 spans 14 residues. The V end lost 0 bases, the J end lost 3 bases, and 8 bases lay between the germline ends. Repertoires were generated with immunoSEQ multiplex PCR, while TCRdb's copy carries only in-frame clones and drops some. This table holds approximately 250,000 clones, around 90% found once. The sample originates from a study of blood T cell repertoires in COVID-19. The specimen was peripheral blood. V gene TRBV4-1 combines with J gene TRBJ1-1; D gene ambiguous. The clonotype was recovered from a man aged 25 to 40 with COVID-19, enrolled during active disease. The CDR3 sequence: CASSQDSAYTEAFF. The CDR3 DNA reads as TGCGCCAGCAGCCAAGATAGCGCTTACACTGAAGCTTTCTTT.